The clone carrying this TCR beta chain turned up a few times. The data were obtained in a study of blood T cells in healthy people across ages. Primed by a sample-barcoded 5' primer and a J-beta primer mix, a second PCR proceeded for 7 to 11 cycles. One entry per CDR3 protein, called by TCRdb with MiXCR from the 5' RACE reads. Among roughly 560,000 distinct CDR3 sequences listed, 24% were seen once. This CDR3 spans 15 amino acids. Trimming took 4 bases from V and 5 from J; bases not matched to a gene: 9. Germline CDR1 MDHEN, CDR2 SYDVKM. The same specimen was also included in a second study, on T cells of mothers and their children. According to that study: Sample barcodes plus 2-4 random nucleotides came from the M1S primer. Related mother-child pairs showed slightly higher but non-significant overlap than unrelated pairs.

The receptor was derived from a boy between 10 and 17 years old in good health. This chain joins TRBV28 and TRBJ2-7; TRBD1 aligns across 9 bases. The sequencing input was blood. The CDR3 region has the DNA TGTGCCAGCAGTTCGGCCGGGACAGGGCAGCACGAGCAGTACTTC. Translation: CASSSAGTGQHEQYF.